The entry below describes one T cell receptor beta chain. The data stem from a study of control samples from healthy donors and cancer patients. Sequenced by immunoSEQ multiplex PCR; TCRdb stores in-frame clones only, minus some. The repertoire includes roughly 100,000 clones, almost 90% of them detected once, and about 14% sits in the top ten. The CDR3 covers 14 residues. V was pared by 3 bases and J by 8 bases, with 6 bases of the junction left unmatched. Germline CDR1 is SEHNR and CDR2 is FQNEAQ (reference sequence). The rearrangement links TRBV7-9 to TRBJ1-4; 7 nucleotides match TRBD1. The receptor was derived from a man in his thirties or forties in good health. What was sequenced was blood. The CDR3 DNA follows: TGTGCCAGCAGCTTCCAGGGGGATAGAGAAAAACTGTTTTTT. This codes for CASSFQGDREKLFF.